Listed below are T cell receptor beta chains from one sample, sequenced in a study of vaccination effects on CD4 cells after COVID-19. These TCRs are of unknown antigen specificity. Profiled with immunoSEQ multiplex PCR; TCRdb holds only in-frame clones, not every one. This repertoire shows 50,000 to 70,000 clones, more than 60% found once; its top ten account for roughly 2.2%. Material: CD4+ T cells from PBMCs cultured without peptide, obtained after COVID-19 vaccination. The receptors shown here come from a human donor who received a COVID-19 vaccine. CDR3s include the opening cysteine and the closing phenylalanine or tryptophan. A D gene is named only where the DNA matches it firmly. Only some rows state a clone size, as once, few, many or a class for expanded clones.

abundance	j_gene	v_gene	d_gene	CDR3aa	CDR3nt
-	TRBJ1-2	TRBV6-1	-	CASSESGYWGF	TGTGCCAGCAGTGAATCGGGGTATTGGGGCTTC
-	TRBJ1-2	TRBV15	-	CATSRQQTNYGYTF	TGTGCCACCAGCAGACAGCAGACTAACTATGGCTACACCTTC
few	TRBJ1-2	TRBV5-4	-	CASSLSGQVTNYGYTF	TGTGCCAGCAGCTTAAGTGGGCAGGTGACTAACTATGGCTACACCTTC
-	TRBJ1-3	TRBV5-1	-	CASSTGHASGNTIYF	TGCGCCAGCAGCACGGGACACGCCTCTGGAAACACCATATATTTT
-	TRBJ1-1	TRBV7-3	-	CASSLTGGTEAFF	TGTGCCAGCAGCTTAACGGGTGGGACTGAAGCTTTCTTT
few	TRBJ1-6	TRBV4-1	TRBD1	CASSQLGQGRVPLHF	TGCGCCAGCAGCCAACTGGGACAGGGGCGGGTGCCCCTCCACTTT
once	TRBJ1-5	TRBV18	TRBD1	CASSPQTGDNQPQHF	TGTGCCAGCTCACCTCAGACAGGGGACAATCAGCCCCAGCATTTT
-	TRBJ2-1	TRBV5-1	TRBD2	CASSLDSGGAFYNEQFF	TGCGCCAGCAGCTTGGATAGCGGGGGGGCCTTCTACAATGAGCAGTTCTTC
-	TRBJ2-3	TRBV5-1	-	CASSLVTGSSTDTQYF	TGCGCCAGCAGCTTGGTAACTGGTTCTAGCACAGATACGCAGTATTTT
-	TRBJ1-1	TRBV5-8	-	CASPSQGDTEAFF	TGTGCCAGCCCGTCACAGGGAGACACTGAAGCTTTCTTT
-	TRBJ1-4	TRBV4-1	TRBD1	CASSPGLTSGQGNEKLFF	TGCGCCAGCAGCCCTGGTCTTACCTCGGGACAGGGGAATGAAAAACTGTTTTTT
-	TRBJ1-6	TRBV4-1	TRBD1	CASSQGLQGAPNSPLHF	TGCGCCAGCAGCCAAGGACTACAGGGGGCTCCTAATTCACCCCTCCACTTT
-	TRBJ1-3	TRBV5-4	TRBD1	CASSLGQGPLSGNTIYF	TGTGCCAGCAGCTTGGGACAGGGCCCTCTCTCTGGAAACACCATATATTTT
once	TRBJ1-2	TRBV19	TRBD1	CASSITGQLASYGYTF	TGTGCCAGTAGTATAACGGGACAGCTAGCTTCCTATGGCTACACCTTC
-	TRBJ1-1	TRBV6-7	-	CASSLRQSFVNTEAFF	TGTGCCAGCAGCCTGAGACAGAGTTTTGTGAACACTGAAGCTTTCTTT
once	TRBJ2-1	TRBV9	TRBD2	CASSAGDVAGNYNEQFF	TGTGCCAGCAGCGCAGGGGACGTAGCGGGAAACTACAATGAGCAGTTCTTC
-	TRBJ1-4	TRBV29-1	-	CSAFTGGTNEKLFF	TGCAGCGCCTTTACGGGGGGGACTAATGAAAAACTGTTTTTT
-	TRBJ1-1	TRBV10-3	-	CAISESGEPFF	TGTGCCATCAGTGAGTCGGGCGAACCTTTCTTT
-	TRBJ2-5	TRBV6-5	TRBD2	CASSYGLAGAYETQYF	TGTGCCAGCAGTTATGGACTAGCGGGGGCCTATGAGACCCAGTACTTC
-	TRBJ2-1	TRBV2	TRBD2	CASSDASGGKVEQFF	TGTGCCAGCAGCGATGCTAGCGGGGGGAAAGTCGAGCAGTTCTTC
-	TRBJ2-1	TRBV7-6	TRBD2	CASSLERISGGATNEQFF	TGTGCCAGCAGCTTAGAGAGAATTAGCGGGGGGGCAACCAATGAGCAGTTCTTC
-	TRBJ2-3	TRBV30	-	CGGSYRTDTQYF	TGTGGGGGGTCATATCGCACAGATACGCAGTATTTT
-	TRBJ1-2	TRBV28	-	CASRFIDSYYGYTF	TGTGCCAGCAGGTTCATCGACAGCTACTATGGCTACACCTTC